This T cell receptor (beta chain) was identified in a study of control samples from healthy donors and cancer patients. Data came from immunoSEQ multiplex PCR; TCRdb stores just in-frame clones and leaves some out. The sample consists of about 76,000 clones, about 89% of them appearing once. J was trimmed by 5 bases and V by 3 bases; bases with no gene match: 3. In germline, CDR1 is LGHDT, CDR2 YNNKEL (reference sequence). The CDR3 spans 15 residues. This chain links TRBV3-1 (or the pseudogene TRBV3-2) with TRBJ1-4; 10 bases match TRBD1. This TCR derives from a woman between 45 and 65 years old with colorectal cancer. The specimen was PBMCs. The CDR3 DNA reads TGTGCCAGCAGCCACCGACAGGGGGCAAATGAAAAACTGTTTTTT. Protein sequence: CASSHRQGANEKLFF.